These T cell receptor beta chains were read from a single sample in a study of T cell changes during pregnancy in multiple sclerosis. The data were produced by immunoSEQ multiplex PCR, yet TCRdb's version contains in-frame clones alone and is incomplete. The data contain more than 30,000 clones, around nine tenths of them singletons. The input for sequencing was CD8+ T cells from peripheral blood mononuclear cells, taken in the second trimester of pregnancy. These receptor sequences come from a female donor with multiple sclerosis, enrolled in a pregnancy study. CDR3s include the opening cysteine and the closing phenylalanine or tryptophan. The D gene is left open where the match is weak. Only part of the rows carry a size: once, few, many, or a class if the clone is expanded.

CAWRTLAGVLDEQFF | TGTGCCTGGAGAACCCTAGCGGGAGTTCTCGATGAGCAGTTCTTC | TRBV30 | NA | TRBJ2-1 | 15 | TRBD2
CASSPRDRAMSTEAFF | TGTGCCAGCAGTCCACGGGACAGAGCGATGTCCACTGAAGCTTTCTTT | TRBV28 | NA | TRBJ1-1 | 16 | TRBD1
CSVEGTDFTDTQYF | TGCAGCGTTGAGGGGACAGACTTCACAGATACGCAGTATTTT | TRBV29-1 | once | TRBJ2-3 | 14 | TRBD1
CASKNQRSSYNEQFF | TGTGCCAGCAAAAACCAGAGGAGCTCCTACAATGAGCAGTTCTTC | TRBV4-2 | NA | TRBJ2-1 | 15 | NA
CAWSPGTSGTYEQYF | TGTGCCTGGAGTCCAGGGACTAGCGGCACCTACGAGCAGTACTTC | TRBV30 | NA | TRBJ2-7 | 15 | TRBD2
CASSPDREVRKLFF | TGTGCCAGCAGCCCCGACAGGGAGGTTAGGAAACTGTTTTTT | TRBV28 | NA | TRBJ1-4 | 14 | TRBD1
CASSLPGTGGTDTQYF | TGTGCCAGCAGCTTACCCGGGACAGGAGGGACAGATACGCAGTATTTT | TRBV7-9 | NA | TRBJ2-3 | 16 | TRBD1
CASSFNYGGNEQFF | TGTGCCAGCAGCTTTAACTACGGGGGGAATGAGCAGTTCTTC | TRBV7-2 | NA | TRBJ2-1 | 14 | TRBD2
CASSVEEGTNSPLHF | TGTGCCAGCAGTGTTGAGGAGGGGACCAATTCACCCCTCCACTTT | TRBV6-1 | NA | TRBJ1-6 | 15 | NA
CASSDSPLGLNEQFF | TGTGCCAGTAGTGATTCCCCGCTGGGACTCAATGAGCAGTTCTTC | TRBV19 | NA | TRBJ2-1 | 15 | NA
CASSTEDLRGETQYF | TGTGCCAGCAGCACCGAGGACCTCAGGGGGGAGACCCAGTACTTC | TRBV9 | once | TRBJ2-5 | 15 | TRBD1
CASSSRGGQNTEAFF | TGTGCCAGCAGCTCCCGGGGGGGGCAGAACACTGAAGCTTTCTTT | TRBV7-9 | once | TRBJ1-1 | 15 | NA
CASSLSAGTETQYF | TGTGCCAGCAGTTTGTCGGCGGGAACCGAGACCCAGTACTTC | TRBV27 | once | TRBJ2-5 | 14 | NA
CATGEGGQRGYTF | TGTGCCACAGGAGAGGGGGGGCAGCGTGGCTACACCTTC | TRBV14 | NA | TRBJ1-2 | 13 | NA
CASSNELYEQYF | TGTGCCAGCAGTAACGAGTTGTACGAGCAGTACTTC | TRBV6-5 | once | TRBJ2-7 | 12 | NA
CASSFLGSPYEQYF | TGTGCCAGCAGCTTTTTAGGGAGCCCCTACGAGCAGTACTTC | TRBV7-2 | once | TRBJ2-7 | 14 | NA
CASSLSAVNTEAFF | TGTGCCAGCAGCTTGTCGGCGGTGAACACTGAAGCTTTCTTT | TRBV5-6 | once | TRBJ1-1 | 14 | NA
CASSKFHSGQETQYF | TGTGCCAGCAGTAAATTCCATAGCGGCCAAGAGACCCAGTACTTC | TRBV27 | NA | TRBJ2-5 | 15 | NA
CASSLEATGIKNIQYF | TGTGCCAGCAGCTTAGAAGCGACAGGGATTAAAAACATTCAGTACTTC | TRBV11-2 | NA | TRBJ2-4 | 16 | TRBD1
CASSLGTAGTDTQYF | TGTGCCAGCAGCCTGGGGACAGCTGGAACAGATACGCAGTATTTT | TRBV2 | NA | TRBJ2-3 | 15 | TRBD1
CASSLVGGVDNEQFF | TGTGCCAGCAGCTTAGTGGGGGGAGTCGACAATGAGCAGTTCTTC | TRBV7-8 | NA | TRBJ2-1 | 15 | NA
CASSLVGTGGDQPQHF | TGTGCCAGCAGCTTGGTAGGGACAGGGGGGGATCAGCCCCAGCATTTT | TRBV5-8 | NA | TRBJ1-5 | 16 | TRBD1
CASTLHIRESDTQYF | TGTGCCAGCACCCTACACATCCGGGAGAGCGATACGCAGTATTTT | TRBV6-4 | NA | TRBJ2-3 | 15 | NA